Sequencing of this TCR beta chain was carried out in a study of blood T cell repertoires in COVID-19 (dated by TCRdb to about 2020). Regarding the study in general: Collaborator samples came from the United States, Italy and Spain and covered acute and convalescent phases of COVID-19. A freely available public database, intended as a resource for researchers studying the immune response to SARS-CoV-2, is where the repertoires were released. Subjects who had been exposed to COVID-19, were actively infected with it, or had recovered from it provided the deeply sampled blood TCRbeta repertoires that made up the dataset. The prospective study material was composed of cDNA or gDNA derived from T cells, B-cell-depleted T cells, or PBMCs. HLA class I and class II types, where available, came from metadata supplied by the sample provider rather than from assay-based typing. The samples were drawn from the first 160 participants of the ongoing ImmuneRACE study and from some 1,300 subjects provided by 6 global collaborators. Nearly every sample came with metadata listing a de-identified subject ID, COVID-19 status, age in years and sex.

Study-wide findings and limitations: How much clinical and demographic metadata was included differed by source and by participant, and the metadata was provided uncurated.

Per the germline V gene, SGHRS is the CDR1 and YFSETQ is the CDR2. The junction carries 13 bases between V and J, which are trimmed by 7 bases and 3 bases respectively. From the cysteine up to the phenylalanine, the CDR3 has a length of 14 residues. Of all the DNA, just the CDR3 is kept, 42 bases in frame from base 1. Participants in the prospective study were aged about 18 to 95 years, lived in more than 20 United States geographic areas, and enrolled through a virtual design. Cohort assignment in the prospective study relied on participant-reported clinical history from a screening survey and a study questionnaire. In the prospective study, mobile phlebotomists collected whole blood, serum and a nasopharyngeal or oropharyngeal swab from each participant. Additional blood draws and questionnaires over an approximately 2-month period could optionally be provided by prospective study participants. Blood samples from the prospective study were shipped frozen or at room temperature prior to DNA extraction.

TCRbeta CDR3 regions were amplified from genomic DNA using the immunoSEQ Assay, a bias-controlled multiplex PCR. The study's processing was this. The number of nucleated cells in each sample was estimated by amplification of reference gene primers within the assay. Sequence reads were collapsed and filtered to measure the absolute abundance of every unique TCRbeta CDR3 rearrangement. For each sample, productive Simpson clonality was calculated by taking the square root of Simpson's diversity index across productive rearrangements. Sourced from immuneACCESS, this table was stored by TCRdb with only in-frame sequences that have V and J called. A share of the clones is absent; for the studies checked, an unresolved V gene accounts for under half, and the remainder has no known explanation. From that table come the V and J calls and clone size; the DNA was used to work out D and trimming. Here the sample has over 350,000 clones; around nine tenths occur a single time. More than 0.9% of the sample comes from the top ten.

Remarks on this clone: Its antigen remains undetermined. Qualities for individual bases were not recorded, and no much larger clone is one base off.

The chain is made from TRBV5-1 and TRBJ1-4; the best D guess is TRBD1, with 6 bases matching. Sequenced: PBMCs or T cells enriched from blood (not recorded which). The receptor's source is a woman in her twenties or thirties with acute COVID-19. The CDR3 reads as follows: CASRQGGANEKLFF. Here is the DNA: TGCGCCAGCCGACAAGGGGGAGCTAATGAAAAACTGTTTTTT. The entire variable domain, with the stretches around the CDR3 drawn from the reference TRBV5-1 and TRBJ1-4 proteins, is KAGVTQTPRYLIKTRGQQVTLSCSPISGHRSVSWYQQTPGQGLQFLFEYFSETQRNKGNFPGRFSGRQFSNSRSEMNVSTLELGDSALYLCASRQGGANEKLFFGSGTQLSVL.